Listed below are T cell receptor beta chains from one sample, sequenced in a study. One entry per CDR3 protein, called by TCRdb with MiXCR from the 5' RACE reads. Here the sample spans about 8,900 distinct CDR3 sequences, approximately 50% being singletons. The sequenced material came from Tregs sorted from a lymph node. The receptors originated from a female donor with breast cancer. Both conserved end residues are part of each CDR3. The D gene is left open where the match is weak. Clone size is not always given. Where it is, it says once, few, many or a class for expanded clones.

d_call,j_call,clone_size,v_call,cdr3_aa,cdr3_nt
-,TRBJ1-2,-,TRBV20-1,CSAGGVSPLGYTF,TGCAGTGCAGGAGGGGTCAGCCCTTTGGGCTACACCTTC
-,TRBJ1-6,-,TRBV25-1,CASRPPSSYNSPLHF,TGTGCCAGCAGACCACCGAGCTCCTATAATTCACCCCTCCACTTT
-,TRBJ2-3,once,TRBV4-3,CASSQDPAGTSTDTQYF,TGCGCCAGCAGCCAAGATCCAGCCGGAACTAGCACAGATACGCAGTATTTT
-,TRBJ2-3,-,TRBV7-2,CASRGIDTQYF,TGTGCCAGCAGGGGAATAGATACGCAGTATTTT
TRBD1,TRBJ1-2,few,TRBV30,CAWDRQGHGYTF,TGTGCCTGGGATAGACAGGGTCATGGCTACACCTTC
-,TRBJ2-5,few,TRBV20-1,CSAKGSLQETQYF,TGCAGTGCTAAGGGCAGCCTCCAAGAGACCCAGTACTTC
TRBD1,TRBJ1-1,few,TRBV12-3/TRBV12-4,CASSFGTGVVAFF,TGTGCCAGCAGTTTTGGGACAGGGGTGGTGGCTTTCTTT
-,TRBJ2-3,-,TRBV12-3/TRBV12-4,CASSLTDTQYF,TGTGCCAGCAGTTTGACAGATACGCAGTATTTT
TRBD1,TRBJ2-3,-,TRBV5-7,CASSLADRADTQYF,TGTGCCAGCAGCTTGGCGGACAGGGCAGATACGCAGTATTTT
TRBD1,TRBJ1-1,few,TRBV10-3,CATGQGNTEAFF,TGTGCCACCGGACAGGGTAACACTGAAGCTTTCTTT
-,TRBJ2-1,-,TRBV30,CAWSTPGLSSYNEQFF,TGTGCCTGGAGTACGCCGGGACTCAGCTCCTACAATGAGCAGTTCTTC
-,TRBJ2-7,few,TRBV5-1,CASSRPSDSYEQYF,TGCGCCAGCAGCCGGCCCTCGGACTCCTACGAGCAGTACTTC
-,TRBJ2-1,-,TRBV24-1,CATRGWGHEQFF,TGTGCCACGCGGGGATGGGGGCATGAGCAGTTCTTC
TRBD2,TRBJ2-2,-,TRBV5-1,CASSLALAGNTGELFF,TGCGCCAGCAGCTTGGCGCTAGCGGGGAACACCGGGGAGCTGTTTTTT
TRBD2,TRBJ2-2,-,TRBV6-2/TRBV6-3,CASSPGTSAGELFF,TGTGCCAGCAGCCCCGGGACTAGCGCCGGGGAGCTGTTTTTT
-,TRBJ1-2,-,TRBV5-1,CASSQGQIYGYTF,TGCGCCAGCAGTCAGGGGCAGATCTATGGCTACACCTTC
TRBD1,TRBJ2-2,-,TRBV9,CASSPGGEIYTGELFF,TGTGCCAGCAGCCCAGGGGGTGAGATTTACACCGGGGAGCTGTTTTTT
-,TRBJ2-3,-,TRBV10-3,CATLSVGTDTQYF,TGTGCCACCCTGTCAGTGGGCACAGATACGCAGTATTTT
-,TRBJ1-3,-,TRBV6-1,CASGGTVSGDTIYF,TGTGCCAGCGGAGGGACGGTCTCTGGAGACACCATATATTTT
-,TRBJ2-2,few,TRBV5-1,CASSLVVADTGELFF,TGCGCCAGCAGCTTGGTAGTCGCGGACACCGGGGAGCTGTTTTTT
-,TRBJ2-7,-,TRBV27,CASSPRWVAAEQYF,TGTGCCAGCAGTCCCCGTTGGGTAGCGGCAGAGCAGTACTTC
-,TRBJ1-3,once,TRBV4-3,CASSQTIRTTIYF,TGCGCCAGCAGCCAAACAATCCGAACCACCATATATTTT
TRBD1,TRBJ1-3,-,TRBV6-6,CASSYSATGGASGNTIYF,TGTGCCAGCAGTTACTCGGCGACAGGGGGCGCCTCTGGAAACACCATATATTTT
-,TRBJ2-7,-,TRBV5-6,CASSFGEAGGNF,TGTGCCAGCAGCTTTGGAGAGGCAGGAGGTAACTTC
-,TRBJ2-5,few,TRBV20-1,CSAEGTTFQETQYF,TGCAGTGCCGAGGGCACAACATTTCAAGAGACCCAGTACTTC
-,TRBJ2-2,-,TRBV6-6,CASSYSGRVGELFF,TGTGCCAGCAGTTACTCGGGTCGGGTTGGGGAGCTGTTTTTT
-,TRBJ2-2,-,TRBV12-3/TRBV12-4,CASSLGHQTGELFF,TGTGCCAGCAGTTTAGGACACCAGACCGGGGAGCTGTTTTTT
TRBD2,TRBJ2-4,few,TRBV7-2,CASSLSAGGLAKNIQYF,TGTGCCAGCAGCTTATCGGCGGGAGGGCTAGCCAAAAACATTCAGTACTTC
-,TRBJ1-3,-,TRBV7-9,CASSSMGSGNTIYF,TGTGCCAGCAGCTCCATGGGTTCTGGAAACACCATATATTTT
-,TRBJ1-5,-,TRBV27,CASRPAGVNQPQHF,TGTGCCAGCCGGCCCGCGGGGGTCAATCAGCCCCAGCATTTT
-,TRBJ1-1,-,TRBV5-5,CASSSNTEAFF,TGTGCCAGCAGCTCAAACACTGAAGCTTTCTTT
TRBD2,TRBJ2-1,few,TRBV7-2,CASSTSTSGSIEQFF,TGTGCCAGCAGCACCTCGACTAGCGGGAGTATTGAGCAGTTCTTC
-,TRBJ2-1,-,TRBV4-1,CASSQVLVGKGGIPYNEQFF,TGCGCCAGCAGCCAAGTTCTCGTGGGGAAGGGGGGGATCCCCTACAATGAGCAGTTCTTC
TRBD2,TRBJ2-1,few,TRBV5-1,CASSLVESGRASVDEQFF,TGCGCCAGCAGCTTGGTTGAAAGCGGGAGGGCCTCGGTCGATGAGCAGTTCTTC
TRBD1,TRBJ1-1,-,TRBV7-2,CASSLDRGRGWGMMNTEAFF,TGTGCCAGCAGCCTTGACAGGGGGCGCGGATGGGGGATGATGAACACTGAAGCTTTCTTT
TRBD1,TRBJ2-7,few,TRBV20-1,CSASPPGTVPYEQYF,TGCAGTGCTAGTCCCCCCGGGACAGTGCCCTACGAGCAGTACTTC
-,TRBJ2-3,-,TRBV29-1,CSVEDWGPAYTDTQYF,TGCAGCGTTGAGGATTGGGGGCCCGCCTACACAGATACGCAGTATTTT
TRBD1,TRBJ2-3,-,TRBV15,CATRDRDYTDTQYF,TGTGCCACCCGGGACAGGGACTACACAGATACGCAGTATTTT
-,TRBJ2-2,-,TRBV4-1,CASSQEYTNTGELFF,TGCGCCAGCAGCCAAGAGTACACGAACACCGGGGAGCTGTTTTTT
-,TRBJ2-6,-,TRBV6-2/TRBV6-3,CASSATFSGANVLTF,TGTGCCAGCAGTGCGACATTCTCTGGGGCCAACGTCCTGACTTTC
TRBD2,TRBJ2-2,-,TRBV7-9,CASSSLAGGAGELFF,TGTGCCAGCAGCTCCCTAGCGGGAGGAGCCGGGGAGCTGTTTTTT
-,TRBJ2-3,-,TRBV7-6,CASSLVAGSTDTQYF,TGTGCCAGCAGCTTAGTGGCGGGGAGCACAGATACGCAGTATTTT
TRBD2,TRBJ2-5,-,TRBV10-3,CATQLADQETQYF,TGTGCCACGCAACTAGCGGACCAAGAGACCCAGTACTTC
TRBD1,TRBJ1-2,-,TRBV6-5,CASSYSISRQGQNGYTF,TGTGCCAGCAGTTACTCGATTTCCAGACAGGGTCAAAATGGCTACACCTTC
-,TRBJ1-2,-,TRBV30,CAWKGLGLSGYTF,TGTGCCTGGAAAGGGCTCGGGCTCTCGGGCTACACCTTC
TRBD1,TRBJ1-4,-,TRBV20-1,CSARDRVPNEKLFF,TGCAGTGCTCGAGACAGGGTGCCTAATGAAAAACTGTTTTTT
-,TRBJ2-1,-,TRBV4-2,CASSPAGGRGTTMEVF,TGTGCCAGCAGCCCTGCTGGTGGCAGGGGGACTACAATGGAAGTCTTC
-,TRBJ1-6,-,TRBV20-1,CSAKRRTDSPLHF,TGCAGTGCTAAACGCCGCACAGATTCACCCCTCCACTTT